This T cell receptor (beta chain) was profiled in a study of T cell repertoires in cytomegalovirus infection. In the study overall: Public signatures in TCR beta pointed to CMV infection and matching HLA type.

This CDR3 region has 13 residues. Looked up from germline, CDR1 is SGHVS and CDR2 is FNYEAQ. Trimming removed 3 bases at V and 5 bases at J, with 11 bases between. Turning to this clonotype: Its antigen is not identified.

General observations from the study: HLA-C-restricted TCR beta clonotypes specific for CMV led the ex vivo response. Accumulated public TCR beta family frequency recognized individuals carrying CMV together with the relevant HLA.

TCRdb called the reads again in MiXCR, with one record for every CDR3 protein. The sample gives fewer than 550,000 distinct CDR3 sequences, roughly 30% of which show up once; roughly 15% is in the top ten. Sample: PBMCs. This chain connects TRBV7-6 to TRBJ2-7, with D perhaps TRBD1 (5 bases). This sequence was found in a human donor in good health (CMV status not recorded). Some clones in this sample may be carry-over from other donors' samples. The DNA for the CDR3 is TGTGCCAGCAGCTTTACCGGCAGGGACGAGCAGTACTTC. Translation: CASSFTGRDEQYF.